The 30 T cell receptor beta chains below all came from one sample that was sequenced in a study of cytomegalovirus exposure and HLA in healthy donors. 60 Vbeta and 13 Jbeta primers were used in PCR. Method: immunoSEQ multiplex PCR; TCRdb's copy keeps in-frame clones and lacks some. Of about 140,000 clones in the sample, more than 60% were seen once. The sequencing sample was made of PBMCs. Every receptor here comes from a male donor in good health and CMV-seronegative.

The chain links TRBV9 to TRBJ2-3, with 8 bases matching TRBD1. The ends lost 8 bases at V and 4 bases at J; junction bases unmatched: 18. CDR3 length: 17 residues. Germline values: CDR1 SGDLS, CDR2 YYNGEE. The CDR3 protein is CARQVSKQGDTPDTQYF. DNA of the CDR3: TGTGCCAGGCAGGTGAGTAAACAGGGGGATACCCCAGATACGCAGTATTTT.

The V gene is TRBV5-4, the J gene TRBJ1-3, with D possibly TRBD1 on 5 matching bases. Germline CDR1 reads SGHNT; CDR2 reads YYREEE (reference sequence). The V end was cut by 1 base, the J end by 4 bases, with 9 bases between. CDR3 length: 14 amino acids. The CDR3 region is CASSLQGSGNTIYF. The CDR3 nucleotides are TGTGCCAGCAGCTTGCAGGGTTCGGGAAACACCATATATTTT.

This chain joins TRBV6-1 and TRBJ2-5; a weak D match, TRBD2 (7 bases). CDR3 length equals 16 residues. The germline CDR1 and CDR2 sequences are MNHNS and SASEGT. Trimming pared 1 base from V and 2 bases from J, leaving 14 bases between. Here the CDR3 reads CASSEVGGAIQETQYF. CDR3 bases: TGTGCCAGCAGTGAAGTGGGGGGGGCCATACAAGAGACCCAGTACTTC.

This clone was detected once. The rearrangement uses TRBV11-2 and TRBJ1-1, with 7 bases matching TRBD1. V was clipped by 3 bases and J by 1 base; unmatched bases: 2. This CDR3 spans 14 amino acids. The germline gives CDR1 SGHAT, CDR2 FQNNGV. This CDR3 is CASSFGDRNTEAFF. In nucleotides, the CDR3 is TGTGCCAGCAGCTTCGGGGACAGGAACACTGAAGCTTTCTTT.

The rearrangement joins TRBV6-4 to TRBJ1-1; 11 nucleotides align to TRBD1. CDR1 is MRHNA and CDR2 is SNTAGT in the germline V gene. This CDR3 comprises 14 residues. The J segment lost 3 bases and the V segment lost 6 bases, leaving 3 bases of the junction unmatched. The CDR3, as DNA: TGTGCCAGCAGGGACAGGGGGCTCGACACTGAAGCTTTCTTT. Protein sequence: CASRDRGLDTEAFF.

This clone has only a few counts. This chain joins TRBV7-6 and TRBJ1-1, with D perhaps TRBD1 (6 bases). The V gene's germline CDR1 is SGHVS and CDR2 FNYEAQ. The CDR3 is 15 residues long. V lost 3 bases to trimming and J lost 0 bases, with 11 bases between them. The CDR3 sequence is CASSFSRGMNTEAFF. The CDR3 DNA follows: TGTGCCAGCAGCTTTAGCAGGGGCATGAACACTGAAGCTTTCTTT.

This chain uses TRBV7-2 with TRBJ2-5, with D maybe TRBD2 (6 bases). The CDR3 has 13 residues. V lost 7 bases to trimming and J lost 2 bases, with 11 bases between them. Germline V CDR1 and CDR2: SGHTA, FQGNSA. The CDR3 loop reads CASTRGSQETQYF. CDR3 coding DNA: TGTGCCAGCACCCGGGGGTCACAAGAGACCCAGTACTTC.

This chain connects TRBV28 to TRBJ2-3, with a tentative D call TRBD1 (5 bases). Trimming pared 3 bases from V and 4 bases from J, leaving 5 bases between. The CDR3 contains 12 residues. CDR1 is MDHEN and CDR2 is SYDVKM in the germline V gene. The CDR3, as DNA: TGTGCCAGCAGTTTGGGGCCAGATACGCAGTATTTT. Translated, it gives CASSLGPDTQYF.

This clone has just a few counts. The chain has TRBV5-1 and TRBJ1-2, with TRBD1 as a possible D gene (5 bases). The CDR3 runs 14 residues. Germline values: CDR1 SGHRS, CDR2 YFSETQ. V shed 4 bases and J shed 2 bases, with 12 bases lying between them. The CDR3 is CASSLLQGNYGYTF. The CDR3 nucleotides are TGCGCCAGCAGCCTCTTGCAGGGCAACTATGGCTACACCTTC. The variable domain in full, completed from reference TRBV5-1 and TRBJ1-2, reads KAGVTQTPRYLIKTRGQQVTLSCSPISGHRSVSWYQQTPGQGLQFLFEYFSETQRNKGNFPGRFSGRQFSNSRSEMNVSTLELGDSALYLCASSLLQGNYGYTFGSGTRLTVV.

CDR3 amino acids: CASSYSAEEYF. The CDR3 DNA reads as TGTGCCAGCAGTTACTCGGCGGAGGAGTACTTC. V usage is TRBV6-5 and J usage is TRBJ2-7; D is perhaps TRBD2 (5 bases). Germline-derived CDR1 and CDR2 are MNHEY and SVGAGI. V lost 0 bases, J lost 11 bases, and 8 bases lay in between. There are 11 residues in the CDR3.

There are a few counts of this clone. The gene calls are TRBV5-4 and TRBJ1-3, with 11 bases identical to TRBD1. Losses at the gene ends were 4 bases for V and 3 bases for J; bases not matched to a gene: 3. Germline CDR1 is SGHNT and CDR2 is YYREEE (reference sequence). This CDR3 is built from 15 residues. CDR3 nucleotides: TGTGCCAGCAGCAAGGGACAGGGGGTTGGAAACACCATATATTTT. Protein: CASSKGQGVGNTIYF.

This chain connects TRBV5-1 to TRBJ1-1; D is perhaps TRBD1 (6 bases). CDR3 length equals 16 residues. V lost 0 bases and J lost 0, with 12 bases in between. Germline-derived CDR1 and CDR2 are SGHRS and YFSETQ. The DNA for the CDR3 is TGCGCCAGCAGCTTGGCGGGACATTCCATGAACACTGAAGCTTTCTTT. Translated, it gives CASSLAGHSMNTEAFF.

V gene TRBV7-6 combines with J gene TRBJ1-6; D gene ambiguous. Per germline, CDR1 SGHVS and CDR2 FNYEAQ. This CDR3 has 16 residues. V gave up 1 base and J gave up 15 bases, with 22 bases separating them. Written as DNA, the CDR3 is TGTGCCAGCAGCTTAGAGCGCGGCTTGCAGCGTCCACGCCTCCACTTT. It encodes CASSLERGLQRPRLHF.

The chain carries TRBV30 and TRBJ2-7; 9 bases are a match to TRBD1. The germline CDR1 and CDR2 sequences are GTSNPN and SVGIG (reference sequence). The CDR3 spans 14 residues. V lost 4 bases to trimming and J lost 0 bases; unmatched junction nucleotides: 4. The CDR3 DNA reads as TGTGCCTGGACCGGGACAGGGTTCTCCTACGAGCAGTACTTC. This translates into CAWTGTGFSYEQYF.

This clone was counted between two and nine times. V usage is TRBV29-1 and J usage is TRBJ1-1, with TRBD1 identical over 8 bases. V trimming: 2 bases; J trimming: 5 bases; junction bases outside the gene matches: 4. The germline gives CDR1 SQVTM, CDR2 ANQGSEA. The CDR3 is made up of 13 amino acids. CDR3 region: CSVEMTGVTEAFF. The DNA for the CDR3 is TGCAGCGTTGAAATGACAGGGGTTACTGAAGCTTTCTTT.

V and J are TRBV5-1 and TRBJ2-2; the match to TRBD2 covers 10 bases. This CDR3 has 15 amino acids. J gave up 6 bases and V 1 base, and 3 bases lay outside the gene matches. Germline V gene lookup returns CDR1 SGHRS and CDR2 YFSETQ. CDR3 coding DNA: TGCGCCAGCAGCTTGCCGGGACTAGCGCCCGGGGAGCTGTTTTTT. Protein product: CASSLPGLAPGELFF.

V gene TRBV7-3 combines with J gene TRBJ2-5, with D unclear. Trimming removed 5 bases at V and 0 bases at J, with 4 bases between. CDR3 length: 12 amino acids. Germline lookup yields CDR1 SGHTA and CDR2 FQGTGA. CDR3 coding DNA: TGTGCCAGCAGCCCCGACCAAGAGACCCAGTACTTC. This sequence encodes CASSPDQETQYF.

The CDR3 coding sequence is TGTGCCAGCAGCTTTTCGGGGGGTATTAGCACAGATACGCAGTATTTT. This encodes CASSFSGGISTDTQYF. V gene TRBV7-2 combines with J gene TRBJ2-3, with 7 bases aligning to TRBD2. Trimming took 3 bases from V and 0 from J; bases not matched to a gene: 6. The CDR3 contains 16 residues. Germline-derived CDR1 and CDR2 are SGHTA and FQGNSA.

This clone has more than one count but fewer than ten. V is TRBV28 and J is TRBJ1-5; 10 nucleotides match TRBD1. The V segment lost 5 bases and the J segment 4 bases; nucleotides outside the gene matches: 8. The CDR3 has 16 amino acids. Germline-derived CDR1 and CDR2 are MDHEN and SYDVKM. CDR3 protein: CASSPSVGQGNQPQHF. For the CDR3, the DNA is TGTGCCAGCAGTCCATCAGTGGGACAGGGGAATCAGCCCCAGCATTTT.

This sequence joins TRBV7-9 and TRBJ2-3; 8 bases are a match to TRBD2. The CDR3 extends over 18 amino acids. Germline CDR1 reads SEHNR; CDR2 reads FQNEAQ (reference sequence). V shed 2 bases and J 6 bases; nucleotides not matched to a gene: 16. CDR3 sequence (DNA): TGTGCCAGCAGCTTAAAACGGGGGGGAGCGGGGGCAACTGATACGCAGTATTTT. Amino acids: CASSLKRGGAGATDTQYF. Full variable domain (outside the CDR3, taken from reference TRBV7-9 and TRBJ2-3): DTGVSQNPRHKITKRGQNVTFRCDPISEHNRLYWYRQTLGQGPEFLTYFQNEAQLEKSRLLSDRFSAERPKGSFSTLEIQRTEQGDSAMYLCASSLKRGGAGATDTQYFGPGTRLTVL.

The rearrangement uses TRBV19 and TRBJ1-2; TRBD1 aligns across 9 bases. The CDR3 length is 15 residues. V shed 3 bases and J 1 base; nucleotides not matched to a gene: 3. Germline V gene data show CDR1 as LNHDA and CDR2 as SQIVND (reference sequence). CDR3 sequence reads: CASSMGQGLNYGYTF. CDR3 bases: TGTGCCAGTAGTATGGGACAGGGACTTAACTATGGCTACACCTTC.

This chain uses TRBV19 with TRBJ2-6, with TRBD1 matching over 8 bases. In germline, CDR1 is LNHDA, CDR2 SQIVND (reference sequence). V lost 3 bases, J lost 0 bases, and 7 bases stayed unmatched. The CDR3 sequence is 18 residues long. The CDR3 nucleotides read TGTGCCAGTAGTATCTTTGGGACAGGATACTCTGGGGCCAACGTCCTGACTTTC. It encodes CASSIFGTGYSGANVLTF.

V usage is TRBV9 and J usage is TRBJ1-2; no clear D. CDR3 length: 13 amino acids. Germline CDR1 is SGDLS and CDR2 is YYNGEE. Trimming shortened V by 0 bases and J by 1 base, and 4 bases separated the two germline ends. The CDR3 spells CASSVDINYGYTF. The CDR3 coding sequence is TGTGCCAGCAGCGTAGACATTAACTATGGCTACACCTTC.

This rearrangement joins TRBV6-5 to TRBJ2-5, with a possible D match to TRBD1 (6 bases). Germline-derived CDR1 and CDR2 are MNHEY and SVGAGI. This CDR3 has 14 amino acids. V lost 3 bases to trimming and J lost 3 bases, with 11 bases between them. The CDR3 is CASSYQPGEETQYF. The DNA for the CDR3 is TGTGCCAGCAGTTATCAGCCAGGGGAAGAGACCCAGTACTTC.

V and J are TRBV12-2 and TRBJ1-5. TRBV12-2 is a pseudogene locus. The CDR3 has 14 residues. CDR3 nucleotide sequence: TGTGCAAGTCGCTTTAGCCGTAGCAATCAGCCCCAGCATTTT. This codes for CASRFSRSNQPQHF.

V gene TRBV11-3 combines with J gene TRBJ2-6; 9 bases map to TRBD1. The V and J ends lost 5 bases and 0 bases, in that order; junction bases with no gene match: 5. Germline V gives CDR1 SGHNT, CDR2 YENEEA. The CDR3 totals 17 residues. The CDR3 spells CASSPGQGSSGANVLTF. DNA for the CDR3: TGTGCCAGCAGCCCGGGACAGGGAAGCTCTGGGGCCAACGTCCTGACTTTC. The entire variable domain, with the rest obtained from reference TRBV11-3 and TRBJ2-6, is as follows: EAGVVQSPRYKIIEKKQPVAFWCNPISGHNTLYWYLQNLGQGPELLIRYENEEAVDDSQLPKDRFSAERLKGVDSTLKIQPAELGDSAVYLCASSPGQGSSGANVLTFGAGSRLTVL.

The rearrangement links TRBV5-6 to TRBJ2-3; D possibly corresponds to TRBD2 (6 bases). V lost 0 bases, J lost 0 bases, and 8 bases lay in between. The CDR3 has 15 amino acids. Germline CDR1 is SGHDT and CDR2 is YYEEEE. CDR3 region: CASSLGTTSTDTQYF. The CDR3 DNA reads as TGTGCCAGCAGCTTGGGGACTACCAGCACAGATACGCAGTATTTT.

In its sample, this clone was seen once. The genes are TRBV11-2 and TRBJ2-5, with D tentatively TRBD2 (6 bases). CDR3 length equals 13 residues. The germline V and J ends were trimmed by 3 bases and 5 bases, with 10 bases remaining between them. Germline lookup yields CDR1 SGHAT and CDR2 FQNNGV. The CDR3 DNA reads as TGTGCCAGCAGCTTCGGTCGGGGGGAGACCCAGTACTTC. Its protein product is CASSFGRGETQYF.

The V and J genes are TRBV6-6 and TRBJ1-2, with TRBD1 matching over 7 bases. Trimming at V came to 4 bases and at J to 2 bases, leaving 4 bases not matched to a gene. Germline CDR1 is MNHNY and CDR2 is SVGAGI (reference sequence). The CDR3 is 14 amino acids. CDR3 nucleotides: TGTGCCAGCAGTTCGACAGGGTTCAACTATGGCTACACCTTC. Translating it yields CASSSTGFNYGYTF.

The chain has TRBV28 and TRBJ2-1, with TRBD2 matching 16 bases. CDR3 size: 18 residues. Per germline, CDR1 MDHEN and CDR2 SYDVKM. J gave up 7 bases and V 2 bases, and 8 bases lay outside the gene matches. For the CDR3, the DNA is TGTGCCAGCAGTTTAGTCGGGACTAGCGGGGGGGCGAATAATGAGCAGTTCTTC. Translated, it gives CASSLVGTSGGANNEQFF.